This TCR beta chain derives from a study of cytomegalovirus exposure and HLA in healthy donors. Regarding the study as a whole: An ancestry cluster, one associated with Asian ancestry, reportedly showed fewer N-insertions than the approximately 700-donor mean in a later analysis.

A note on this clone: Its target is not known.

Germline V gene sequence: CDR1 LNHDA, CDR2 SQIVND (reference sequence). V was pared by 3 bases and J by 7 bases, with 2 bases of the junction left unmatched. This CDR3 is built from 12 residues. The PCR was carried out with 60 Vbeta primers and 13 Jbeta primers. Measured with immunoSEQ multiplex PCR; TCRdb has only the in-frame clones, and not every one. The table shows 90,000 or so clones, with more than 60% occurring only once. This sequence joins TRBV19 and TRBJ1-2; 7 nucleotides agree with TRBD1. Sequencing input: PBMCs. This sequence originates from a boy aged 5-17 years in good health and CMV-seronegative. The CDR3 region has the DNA TGTGCCAGTAGTATCAGGGGGTCTGGCTACACCTTC. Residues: CASSIRGSGYTF.